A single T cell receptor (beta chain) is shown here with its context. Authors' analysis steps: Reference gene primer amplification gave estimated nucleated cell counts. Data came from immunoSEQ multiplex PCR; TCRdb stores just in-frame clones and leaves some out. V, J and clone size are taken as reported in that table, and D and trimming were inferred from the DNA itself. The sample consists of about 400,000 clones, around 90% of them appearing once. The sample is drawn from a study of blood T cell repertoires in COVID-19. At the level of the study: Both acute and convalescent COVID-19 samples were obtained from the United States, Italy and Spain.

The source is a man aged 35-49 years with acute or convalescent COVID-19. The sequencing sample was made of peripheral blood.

CDR3 residues: CASSYLGLASPNTGELFF. CDR3 coding DNA: TGTGCCAGCAGTTACCTCGGACTAGCGTCCCCGAACACCGGGGAGCTGTTTTTT. This rearrangement joins TRBV28 to TRBJ2-2; 9 nucleotides line up with TRBD2. V gave up 4 bases and J gave up 0 bases; unmatched junction bases: 9. This CDR3 has 18 residues. Per the germline V gene, CDR1 is MDHEN and CDR2 is SYDVKM.